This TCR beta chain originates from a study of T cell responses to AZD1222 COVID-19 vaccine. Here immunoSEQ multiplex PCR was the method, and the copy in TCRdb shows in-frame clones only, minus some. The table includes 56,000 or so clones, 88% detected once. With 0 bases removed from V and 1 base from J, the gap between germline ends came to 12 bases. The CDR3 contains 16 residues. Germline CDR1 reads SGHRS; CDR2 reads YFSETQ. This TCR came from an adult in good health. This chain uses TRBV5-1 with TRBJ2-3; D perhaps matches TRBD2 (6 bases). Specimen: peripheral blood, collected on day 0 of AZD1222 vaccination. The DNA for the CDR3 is TGCGCCAGCAGCTTGGATAGCGGCCAACGCACAGATACGCAGTATTTT. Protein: CASSLDSGQRTDTQYF. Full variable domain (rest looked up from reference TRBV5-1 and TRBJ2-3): KAGVTQTPRYLIKTRGQQVTLSCSPISGHRSVSWYQQTPGQGLQFLFEYFSETQRNKGNFPGRFSGRQFSNSRSEMNVSTLELGDSALYLCASSLDSGQRTDTQYFGPGTRLTVL.